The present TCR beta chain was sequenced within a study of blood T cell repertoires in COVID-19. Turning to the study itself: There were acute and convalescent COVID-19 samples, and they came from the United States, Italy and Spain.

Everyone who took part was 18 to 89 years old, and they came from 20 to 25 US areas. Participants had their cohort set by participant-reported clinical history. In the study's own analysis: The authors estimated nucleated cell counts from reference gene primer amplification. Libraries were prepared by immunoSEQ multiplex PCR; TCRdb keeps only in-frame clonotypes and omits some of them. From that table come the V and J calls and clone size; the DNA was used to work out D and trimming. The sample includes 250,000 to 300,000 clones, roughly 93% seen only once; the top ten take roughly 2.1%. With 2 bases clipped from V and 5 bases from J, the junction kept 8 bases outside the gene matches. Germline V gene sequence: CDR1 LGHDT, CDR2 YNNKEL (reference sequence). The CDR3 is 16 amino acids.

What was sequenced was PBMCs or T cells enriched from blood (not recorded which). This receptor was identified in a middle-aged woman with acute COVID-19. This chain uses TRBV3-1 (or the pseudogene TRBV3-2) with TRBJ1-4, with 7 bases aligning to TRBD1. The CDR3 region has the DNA TGTGCCAGCAGCCAAATTAAGGGGGCGCGGAATGAAAAACTGTTTTTT. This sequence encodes CASSQIKGARNEKLFF.